The next 16 T cell receptor beta chains were all read from a single sample in a study of shared clonotypes between healthy human individuals. Measured with immunoSEQ multiplex PCR; TCRdb has only the in-frame clones, and not every one. Among about 2.4 million clones listed, about 92% were seen once. The sample was naive CD4+ T cells sorted from blood. Subset specified: CD45RA+ positively selected. These receptor sequences come from a man younger than 35 in good health.

The chain couples TRBV30 to TRBJ1-3, with D hard to call. The CDR3 is 13 residues long. Trimming stripped 5 bases from V and 1 base from J, with 9 bases between. Germline V gene lookup returns CDR1 GTSNPN and CDR2 SVGIG (reference sequence). The CDR3 loop reads CAWQASSGNTIYF. CDR3 sequence (DNA): TGTGCCTGGCAGGCTAGTTCTGGAAACACCATATATTTT. The full variable domain, its missing parts supplied by reference TRBV30 and TRBJ1-3, is SQTIHQWPATLVQPVGSPLSLECTVEGTSNPNLYWYRQAAGRGLQLLFYSVGIGQISSEVPQNLSASRPQDRQFILSSKKLLLSDSGFYLCAWQASSGNTIYFGEGSWLTVV.

As for this clone: One junction end does not reproduce the germline sequence, and a read error may be involved. The chain couples TRBV7-7 to TRBJ2-5; 9 nucleotides align to TRBD1. This CDR3 has 14 amino acids. Germline V lookup: CDR1 SSHAT, CDR2 FNYEAQ (reference sequence). The CDR3 nucleotides are TGTGCTAGCAGCCAAACAGGGGGCCGGGAGACCCAGTACTTC. It codes for CASSQTGGRETQYF.

This chain joins TRBV6-5 and TRBJ2-2; D possibly uses TRBD1 or TRBD2 (5 bases each). The germline V gene has CDR1 MNHEY and CDR2 SVGAGI. The CDR3 extends over 16 amino acids. The V and J ends lost 0 bases and 7 bases respectively, with 15 bases between them. The CDR3 sequence: CASSYSTGPGSGELFF. CDR3 sequence (DNA): TGTGCCAGCAGTTACTCTACGGGACCTGGGAGCGGGGAGCTGTTTTTT.

The chain recombines TRBV19 with TRBJ1-6; D might be TRBD1 (6 bases). Germline CDR1 LNHDA, CDR2 SQIVND (reference sequence). This CDR3 is built from 14 residues. V gave up 5 bases and J gave up 9 bases, with 14 bases separating them. This CDR3 reads CASSSLRGSSPLHF. The CDR3 DNA reads as TGTGCCAGTAGTTCCCTCAGGGGAAGTTCACCCCTCCACTTT.

Ten or more counts support this clone. The V and J genes are TRBV2 and TRBJ2-5; TRBD1 is a possible D gene (5 bases). The V end lost 8 bases, the J end lost 1 base, and 17 bases lay between the germline ends. There are 15 residues in the CDR3. The V gene's germline CDR1 is SNHLY and CDR2 FYNNEI. CDR3 DNA: TGTGCCAGCGCTGGGGCGGCGGCCCTCCAAGAGACCCAGTACTTC. Its translation is CASAGAAALQETQYF.

This chain uses TRBV10-3 with TRBJ1-3; the D is unclear. Germline values: CDR1 ENHRY, CDR2 SYGVKD. The CDR3 extends over 16 amino acids. Deletions cut 4 bases from V and 0 bases from J, with 13 bases between. The DNA for the CDR3 is TGTGCCATCAGTGGGAATGTAGGGATCTCTGGAAACACCATATATTTT. Residues: CAISGNVGISGNTIYF.

This clone appeared a few times. V usage is TRBV29-1 and J usage is TRBJ1-5; D remains ambiguous. V dropped 4 bases and J dropped 7 bases, with 11 bases sitting between them. This CDR3 spans 12 amino acids. Germline values: CDR1 SQVTM, CDR2 ANQGSEA. CDR3 region: CSVGEGDQPQHF. CDR3 nucleotide sequence: TGCAGCGTTGGGGAAGGTGACCAGCCCCAGCATTTT.

This chain uses TRBV7-9 with TRBJ2-5, with 16 bases matching TRBD2. V shed 3 bases and J 4 bases; nucleotides not matched to a gene: 2. Germline V gene data show CDR1 as SEHNR and CDR2 as FQNEAQ (reference sequence). The CDR3 spans 16 residues. DNA of the CDR3: TGTGCCAGCAGCTTGGGACTAGCGGGAGGGAGAGAGACCCAGTACTTC. Translation gives CASSLGLAGGRETQYF.

The genes are TRBV28 and TRBJ2-4; the match to TRBD2 covers 11 bases. The CDR3 is 16 residues long. From germline, CDR1 is MDHEN and CDR2 SYDVKM. Germline trimming cut 7 bases from V and 2 bases from J; bases unmatched to any gene: 7. The CDR3 sequence is CASTGGTSGSKNIQYF. CDR3 nucleotide sequence: TGTGCCAGCACCGGCGGGACTAGCGGCTCCAAAAACATTCAGTACTTC.

The chain links TRBV2 to TRBJ2-2, with 9 bases fitting TRBD1. The CDR3 totals 13 residues. The ends lost 7 bases at V and 6 bases at J; junction bases unmatched: 3. Germline V gene data show CDR1 as SNHLY and CDR2 as FYNNEI. Here the CDR3 reads CASNRQGAGELFF. The CDR3 coding sequence is TGTGCCAGCAACCGACAGGGGGCCGGGGAGCTGTTTTTT.

In this sample, this clone turned up a few times. The chain couples TRBV30 to TRBJ1-6; 9 nucleotides align to TRBD1. The CDR3 contains 15 residues. Germline CDR1 reads GTSNPN; CDR2 reads SVGIG (reference sequence). The J segment lost 9 bases and the V segment lost 3 bases, leaving 9 bases of the junction unmatched. The DNA for the CDR3 is TGTGCCTGGAGCCCAAGGGACAGGGTTGGTTCACCCCTCCACTTT. This encodes CAWSPRDRVGSPLHF.

The V gene is TRBV6-8, the J gene TRBJ2-5, with D tentatively TRBD1 or TRBD2 (7 bases each). The CDR3 totals 15 residues. Germline CDR1 reads MNHGY; CDR2 reads SAAAGT. V shed 2 bases and J shed 4 bases, with 14 bases lying between them. CDR3: CASSYPDREGETQYF. CDR3 DNA: TGTGCCAGCAGTTACCCTGACAGGGAGGGAGAGACCCAGTACTTC.

Comments on this clone: Other DNA sequences in the same sample also yield this CDR3. The rearrangement joins TRBV14 to TRBJ2-5; no reliable D call. The V gene lost 2 bases and the J gene lost 2 bases, with 6 bases spanning the gap. There are 13 residues in the CDR3. Germline assignment: CDR1 SGHDN and CDR2 FVKESK. The CDR3 DNA follows: TGTGCCAGCAGCCAAAATTTACAAGAGACCCAGTACTTC. Protein product: CASSQNLQETQYF.

The chain employs TRBV2 and TRBJ2-1, with 8 bases that match TRBD1. V lost 7 bases and J lost 0; bases outside the gene matches: 5. The CDR3 loop spans 15 amino acids. Germline assignment: CDR1 SNHLY and CDR2 FYNNEI. The chain's CDR3 is CASTEDRGSYNEQFF. CDR3 in DNA: TGTGCCAGCACAGAAGACAGGGGCTCCTACAATGAGCAGTTCTTC.

V usage is TRBV30 and J usage is TRBJ2-6; 9 positions match TRBD1. The V and J ends lost 6 bases and 12 bases, in that order; junction bases with no gene match: 15. The germline V gene encodes CDR1 GTSNPN and CDR2 SVGIG (reference sequence). The CDR3 covers 15 residues. In DNA form, the CDR3 reads TGTGCCTGCCCACCGACAGGGGGTACTTCGGGCGTCCTGACTTTC. Translated: CACPPTGGTSGVLTF. Full variable domain (remainder filled in from reference TRBV30 and TRBJ2-6): SQTIHQWPATLVQPVGSPLSLECTVEGTSNPNLYWYRQAAGRGLQLLFYSVGIGQISSEVPQNLSASRPQDRQFILSSKKLLLSDSGFYLCACPPTGGTSGVLTFGAGSRLTVL.

The genes are TRBV5-1 and TRBJ2-2; no clear D. The V end lost 4 bases, the J end lost 0 bases, and 10 bases lay between the germline ends. The CDR3 sequence is 15 residues long. Germline lookup yields CDR1 SGHRS and CDR2 YFSETQ. CDR3 sequence reads: CASSPPNTNTGELFF. The CDR3 DNA sequence: TGCGCCAGCAGCCCCCCAAACACGAACACCGGGGAGCTGTTTTTT.